Below, 5 T cell receptor beta chains from the same sample are listed, as sequenced in a study of T cell clonotyping in hematopoietic cell transplantation (dated by TCRdb to about 2021). The library relied on the immunoSEQ multiplex PCR assay. TCRdb re-hosts the immuneACCESS table, in-frame sequences only. Its copies lack some clones; in the studies checked, an unresolved V gene accounts for under half of them, and the cause for the rest is not known. For this sample there are 35,000 to 45,000 clones; around 94% appear just once. The top ten clonotypes cover about 0.8% of the sample. Specimen: peripheral blood mononuclear cells. The receptors originated from a woman aged 45 to 65 in good health. Some clones in this sample may be carry-over from other donors' samples.

The rearrangement joins TRBV7-2 to TRBJ2-7; perhaps TRBD2 as D (8 bases). Germline loops: CDR1 SGHTA, CDR2 FQGNSA. The CDR3 spans 15 residues. With 4 bases removed from V and 5 bases from J, the gap between germline ends came to 18 bases. The CDR3 DNA is TGTGCCAGCAGCTACCCCGGGAGGGGGCACGACGAGCAGTACTTC. It translates to CASSYPGRGHDEQYF.

This clone was recorded only once. This sequence joins TRBV5-1 and TRBJ2-5; the D is unclear. This CDR3 has 14 residues. V lost 1 base to trimming and J lost 1 base, with 8 bases between them. CDR1 is SGHRS, CDR2 YFSETQ, per germline. CDR3 nucleotides: TGCGCCAGCAGCTTGCCAGCCGCCCAAGAGACCCAGTACTTC. As protein: CASSLPAAQETQYF.

The chain has TRBV5-8 and TRBJ1-5, with TRBD1 matching over 7 bases. V shed 6 bases and J 4 bases; nucleotides not matched to a gene: 7. CDR3 size: 14 residues. CDR1 and CDR2 from the germline V gene are SGHTS and YDEGEE. DNA of the CDR3: TGTGCCAGCAACCCCAGGGGGGGAAATCAGCCCCAGCATTTT. Protein product: CASNPRGGNQPQHF.

The genes are TRBV7-8 and TRBJ2-2; 10 bases fit TRBD2. The CDR3 sequence is 18 residues long. The germline CDR1 and CDR2 sequences are SGHVS and FQNEAQ. V lost 3 bases and J lost 1; bases outside the gene matches: 8. CDR3 bases: TGTGCCAGCAGCTTCTCTAGCGGGGGCTTCGGGAACACCGGGGAGCTGTTTTTT. Translating it yields CASSFSSGGFGNTGELFF.

The V call is TRBV5-1, the J call TRBJ2-6; maybe TRBD1 (6 bases). V was trimmed by 4 bases and J by 0 bases, leaving 20 bases between them. The CDR3 is made up of 19 amino acids. Per germline, CDR1 SGHRS and CDR2 YFSETQ. The CDR3 DNA reads TGCGCCAGCAGCGTGCTCACAGGGTCCCCAAGCTCTGGGGCCAACGTCCTGACTTTC. As protein: CASSVLTGSPSSGANVLTF.